The rows below give T cell receptor beta chains drawn from one sample of a study of a mutant IDH1 vaccine in newly diagnosed glioma. Their target antigens are unknown. Produced via immunoSEQ multiplex PCR; TCRdb's table is partial and in-frame only. The sample lists 20,000 to 30,000 clones, about 81% seen once, with over 3% in the top ten. The sequencing here drew on PBMCs, taken from a glioma patient whose treatment included an IDH1 peptide vaccine. The receptor source for this set is a man between 35 and 55 years old with glioma. Some clones in this sample may be carry-over from other donors' samples. CDR3s include the opening cysteine and the closing phenylalanine or tryptophan. A D gene is named only where the DNA matches it firmly. Size values are once, few and many counts, or a class for expanded clones, and some rows have none.

v_call	d_call	cdr3_length	j_call	clone_size	cdr3_aa	cdr3_nt
TRBV7-9	NA	14	TRBJ1-5	NA	CATAPTGYGQPQHF	TGTGCCACGGCGCCCACAGGGTATGGTCAGCCCCAGCATTTT
TRBV5-1	NA	17	TRBJ2-6	NA	CASKTTSSSSGANVLTF	TGCGCCAGCAAAACAACTTCTTCGAGCTCTGGGGCCAACGTCCTGACTTTC
TRBV6-1	TRBD1	13	TRBJ2-3	NA	CASSGQGADTQYF	TGTGCCAGCAGTGGACAGGGCGCAGATACGCAGTATTTT
TRBV14	NA	14	TRBJ1-6	NA	CASSQGGGHSPLHF	TGTGCCAGCAGCCAAGGGGGAGGGCACTCACCCCTCCACTTT
TRBV19	NA	15	TRBJ1-1	NA	CASTRGGGQDTEAFF	TGTGCCAGTACCCGGGGCGGTGGTCAGGACACTGAAGCTTTCTTT
TRBV2	NA	12	TRBJ2-5	NA	CASSEEYYEQYF	TGTGCCAGCAGTGAAGAATACTATGAGCAGTACTTC
TRBV15	NA	17	TRBJ2-7	NA	CATSRAIETAFSNEQYF	TGTGCCACCAGCAGAGCAATTGAGACCGCCTTTAGCAACGAGCAGTACTTC
TRBV5-1	TRBD1	16	TRBJ1-6	NA	CASSPLDRGNNSPLHF	TGCGCCAGCAGCCCCCTGGACAGGGGTAATAATTCACCCCTCCACTTT
TRBV6-4	NA	13	TRBJ2-5	NA	CASSPGPSETQYF	TGTGCCAGCAGCCCCGGGCCCTCAGAGACCCAGTACTTC
TRBV6-5	NA	16	TRBJ1-5	NA	CASSFGAGYSNQPQHF	TGTGCCAGCAGTTTCGGGGCAGGGTATAGCAATCAGCCCCAGCATTTT
TRBV7-9	NA	11	TRBJ1-3	NA	CASSLDNQRYF	TGTGCCAGCAGCTTAGATAATCAAAGATATTTT
TRBV4-3	NA	17	TRBJ2-7	NA	CASSQVYEGLHSYEQYF	TGCGCCAGCAGCCAAGTATACGAAGGACTACACTCCTACGAGCAGTACTTC
TRBV5-3	NA	16	TRBJ1-1	NA	CARSLSRLTGNTEAFF	TGTGCCAGAAGCTTGTCCAGGTTGACAGGGAACACTGAAGCTTTCTTT
TRBV13	TRBD1	17	TRBJ2-7	NA	CASSLVRTGVSNGEQYF	TGTGCCAGCAGCTTAGTTAGGACAGGCGTTTCGAACGGCGAGCAGTACTTC
TRBV27	TRBD1	14	TRBJ1-4	NA	CASSLAGGNEKLFF	TGTGCCAGCAGTTTGGCAGGGGGGAATGAAAAACTGTTTTTT
TRBV2	NA	14	TRBJ1-2	NA	CATNRDRRVYGYTF	TGTGCCACAAACCGGGACCGCCGCGTCTATGGCTACACCTTC
TRBV30	NA	13	TRBJ1-5	NA	CAWSGGNNQPQHF	TGTGCCTGGAGCGGGGGAAACAATCAGCCCCAGCATTTT
TRBV7-2	TRBD1	15	TRBJ1-2	NA	CASSLAGQVQRGYTF	TGTGCCAGCAGCTTAGCGGGACAGGTCCAGCGTGGCTACACCTTC
TRBV6-1	NA	14	TRBJ1-4	NA	CASSEQGPGKELFF	TGTGCCAGCAGTGAACAGGGGCCGGGGAAGGAACTGTTTTTT
TRBV6-6	NA	13	TRBJ1-5	NA	CASWQGSGQPQHF	TGTGCCAGCTGGCAGGGGTCGGGTCAGCCCCAGCATTTT
TRBV9	NA	14	TRBJ1-2	NA	CASNGGARPYGYTF	TGTGCCAGCAACGGGGGGGCCCGACCCTATGGCTACACCTTC
TRBV9	NA	12	TRBJ2-3	NA	CASRGITDTQYF	TGTGCCAGCAGGGGGATCACAGATACGCAGTATTTT
TRBV6-1	NA	15	TRBJ1-2	NA	CASSDTGTPTYGYTF	TGTGCCAGCAGTGATACCGGGACCCCTACCTATGGCTACACCTTC
TRBV30	NA	14	TRBJ2-2	NA	CASRNRVRGGELFF	TGTGCCTCGAGAAACAGGGTCAGGGGCGGGGAGCTGTTTTTT
TRBV9	NA	14	TRBJ1-1	NA	CASSAHFGGTEAFF	TGTGCCAGCAGCGCACATTTTGGTGGTACTGAAGCTTTCTTT
TRBV27	NA	12	TRBJ1-6	few	CASRRGNSPLHF	TGTGCCAGCCGCCGGGGTAATTCACCCCTCCACTTT